The 24 T cell receptor beta chains listed next were all sequenced from one sample in a study of T-cell memory formation after mild COVID-19. TCRdb redid the calling of the 5' RACE reads with MiXCR, one entry per CDR3 protein. This table holds a few hundred thousand distinct CDR3 sequences, more than 20% found once. Input material: PBMCs or a T cell subset sorted from them (not recorded which). The receptors were gathered from an adult woman who had mild COVID-19 (a few samples of this study predate the infection). Cell type and time point are not known.

CDR3 loop: CASSERDRGSYEQYF. In DNA, the CDR3 is TGTGCCAGCAGTGAACGGGACAGGGGGTCCTACGAGCAGTACTTC. The rearrangement joins TRBV6-1 to TRBJ2-7; 11 nucleotides align to TRBD1. Germline V gene data show CDR1 as MNHNS and CDR2 as SASEGT. Germline trimming cut 2 bases from V and 1 base from J; bases unmatched to any gene: 1. The CDR3 runs 15 residues.

This clonotype came up a few times. The rearrangement joins TRBV7-6 to TRBJ1-1; no clear D gene. The V end lost 1 base, the J end lost 12 bases, and 18 bases lay between the germline ends. Germline V CDR1 and CDR2: SGHVS, FNYEAQ. The CDR3 is made up of 14 amino acids. The CDR3: CASSLVSGGPLSFF. The CDR3, as DNA: TGTGCCAGCAGCTTAGTTTCGGGAGGTCCGTTGTCTTTCTTT.

In this sample, this clonotype turned up a few times. The J gene is TRBJ2-7, the V gene TRBV5-1; 7 nucleotides align to TRBD1. Losses at the gene ends were 2 bases for V and 4 bases for J; bases not matched to a gene: 18. The germline CDR1 and CDR2 sequences are SGHRS and YFSETQ. The CDR3 is 18 residues long. The CDR3 DNA follows: TGCGCCAGCAGCTTTCCCAGCGGAGACAGGGTGGGAAAATACGAGCAGTACTTC. It specifies CASSFPSGDRVGKYEQYF.

The genes are TRBV5-1 and TRBJ1-4; a weak D match, TRBD1 (6 bases). V dropped 1 base and J dropped 5 bases, with 9 bases sitting between them. The CDR3 consists of 14 residues. The germline gives CDR1 SGHRS, CDR2 YFSETQ. The CDR3 region has the DNA TGCGCCAGCAGCTTGCCAGGGGAAAATGAAAAACTGTTTTTT. Its translation: CASSLPGENEKLFF.

In this sample, this clonotype turned up a few times. This chain joins TRBV5-1 and TRBJ2-7; D is possibly TRBD1 (6 bases). CDR1 is SGHRS, CDR2 YFSETQ, per germline. V dropped 1 base and J dropped 2 bases, with 19 bases sitting between them. This CDR3 has 17 residues. The DNA for the CDR3 is TGCGCCAGCAGCTTGTATGGGACACGGACGAGTACCTACGAGCAGTACTTC. Protein: CASSLYGTRTSTYEQYF.

The rearrangement links TRBV2 to TRBJ2-3, with TRBD2 identical over 9 bases. J gave up 2 bases and V 3 bases, and 6 bases lay outside the gene matches. CDR1 and CDR2 (germline): SNHLY, FYNNEI. The CDR3 runs 16 residues. In nucleotides, the CDR3 is TGTGCCAGCAGTGACCAGCGGGGGGCCCTCACAGATACGCAGTATTTT. Encoded protein: CASSDQRGALTDTQYF.

This clonotype was found a few times. V usage is TRBV7-2 and J usage is TRBJ2-3; D is possibly TRBD1 or TRBD2 (6 bases each). Germline CDR1 reads SGHTA; CDR2 reads FQGNSA. The CDR3 is 16 amino acids. V lost 5 bases, J lost 1 base, and 16 bases lay in between. The DNA for the CDR3 is TGTGCCAGCAGCCTTCGTGGGGGGCACGGCACAGATACGCAGTATTTT. This sequence encodes CASSLRGGHGTDTQYF.

The chain recombines TRBV4-2 with TRBJ1-1; the D is unclear. Per germline, CDR1 LGHNA and CDR2 YNFKEQ. The CDR3 covers 12 residues. V was trimmed by 0 bases and J by 9 bases, leaving 8 bases between them. In nucleotides, the CDR3 is TGTGCCAGCAGCCAAGACTGGCAGAAAGCTTTCTTT. It encodes CASSQDWQKAFF.

V usage is TRBV20-1 and J usage is TRBJ2-7; D is ambiguous. The CDR3 is made up of 13 amino acids. The germline V gene encodes CDR1 DFQATT and CDR2 SNEGSKA (reference sequence). Trimming stripped 1 base from V and 0 bases from J, with 7 bases between. The CDR3 loop is CSARGFSSYEQYF. The CDR3 bases are TGCAGTGCTAGAGGCTTTAGCTCCTACGAGCAGTACTTC.

This chain uses TRBV6-6 with TRBJ2-3, with D maybe TRBD1 (6 bases). The CDR3 has 14 amino acids. Germline CDR1 and CDR2: MNHNY and SVGAGI (reference sequence). Trimming left V 6 bases short and J 6 bases short, with 16 bases between. This chain's CDR3 is CASSERDMWDTQYF. The CDR3 nucleotides read TGTGCCAGCAGCGAACGGGACATGTGGGATACGCAGTATTTT.

In its sample, this clonotype was seen a few times. The V and J genes are TRBV4-3 and TRBJ2-1; 11 bases fit TRBD2. V lost 4 bases to trimming and J lost 5 bases; unmatched junction nucleotides: 4. The CDR3 runs to 15 residues. Germline CDR1 LGHNA, CDR2 YSLEER. CDR3 sequence: CASSPMTSGNNEQFF. The CDR3 DNA is TGCGCCAGCAGCCCTATGACTAGCGGGAACAATGAGCAGTTCTTC.

The V call is TRBV6-1, the J call TRBJ2-3; TRBD2 agrees at 14 bases. This CDR3 is built from 18 residues. Germline V gene sequence: CDR1 MNHNS, CDR2 SASEGT. With V trimmed by 3 bases and J by 1 base, 6 bases remained unmatched. The CDR3 DNA is TGTGCCAGCAGTGACCCGGGACTAGCGGGAGAAGGCACAGATACGCAGTATTTT. It encodes CASSDPGLAGEGTDTQYF.

The rearrangement uses TRBV6-1 and TRBJ1-1, with 8 nucleotides matching TRBD1. J was trimmed by 5 bases and V by 6 bases; bases with no gene match: 14. The CDR3 has 16 amino acids. Germline values: CDR1 MNHNS, CDR2 SASEGT. CDR3 bases: TGTGCCAGCAGGGGGGCAGGGGGCGCCCCGAGGACTGAAGCTTTCTTT. This translates into CASRGAGGAPRTEAFF.

This clonotype showed up just a few times. The chain is built from TRBV12-3 or TRBV12-4 and TRBJ1-5, with D perhaps matching TRBD1 (5 bases). Deletions cut 3 bases from V and 6 bases from J, with 12 bases between. There are 14 residues in the CDR3. DNA of the CDR3: TGTGCCAGCAGTTTCGGTCAGGGAATTCAGCCCCAGCATTTT. Encoded protein: CASSFGQGIQPQHF.

The chain carries TRBV7-2 and TRBJ1-5; D unresolved. With 5 bases removed from V and 3 bases from J, the gap between germline ends came to 14 bases. Per the germline V gene, CDR1 is SGHTA and CDR2 is FQGNSA. The CDR3 sequence is 15 residues long. CDR3 loop: CASSLTPQNNQPQHF. CDR3 DNA sequence: TGTGCCAGCAGCCTCACCCCACAGAACAATCAGCCCCAGCATTTT.

V gene TRBV7-6 combines with J gene TRBJ2-3, with D possibly matching TRBD2 (6 bases). The CDR3 consists of 17 residues. V shed 7 bases and J shed 0 bases, with 20 bases lying between them. Germline V gives CDR1 SGHVS, CDR2 FNYEAQ. CDR3: CASTWRAGPTSTDTQYF. The CDR3 DNA reads TGTGCCAGCACATGGAGGGCAGGACCTACTAGCACAGATACGCAGTATTTT.

This clonotype was seen only a few times. J is TRBJ2-2 and V is TRBV6-2 or TRBV6-3; 8 bases line up with TRBD2. Trimming removed 2 bases from V and 3 bases from J; junction bases left unmatched: 8. The CDR3 spans 17 residues. CDR1 is MNHEY, CDR2 SVGEGT, per germline. The chain's CDR3 is CASSYPAGTRYTGELFF. The CDR3 DNA follows: TGTGCCAGCAGTTACCCCGCTGGGACTAGGTACACCGGGGAGCTGTTTTTT.

The CDR3 loop reads CASSSTSGGSPEQFF. The CDR3 nucleotides are TGCGCCAGCAGCTCCACTAGCGGGGGGTCACCTGAGCAGTTCTTC. V gene TRBV5-1 combines with J gene TRBJ2-1, with 12 bases that match TRBD2. There are 15 residues in the CDR3. CDR1 is SGHRS and CDR2 is YFSETQ in the germline V gene. V shed 3 bases, J shed 9 bases, and the junction held 7 bases outside the gene matches.

V and J are TRBV6-4 and TRBJ2-1, with TRBD2 matching 9 bases. J lost 1 base, V lost 3 bases, and 4 bases had no gene match. The CDR3 has 16 amino acids. Germline V gene data show CDR1 as MRHNA and CDR2 as SNTAGT. The CDR3 here is CASSEESGGSYNEQFF. CDR3 sequence (DNA): TGTGCCAGCAGTGAGGAGAGCGGGGGGTCCTACAATGAGCAGTTCTTC.

This clonotype was found a few times. The rearrangement joins TRBV6-5 to TRBJ2-7; no clear D gene. Trimming took off 0 bases at V and 0 bases at J, with 9 bases between the two ends. The CDR3 runs to 15 residues. Germline CDR1 and CDR2: MNHEY and SVGAGI. The CDR3 region has the DNA TGTGCCAGCAGTTACTCGGAGTCAGCCTCCTACGAGCAGTACTTC. Protein sequence: CASSYSESASYEQYF.

This clonotype was counted a few times. The chain's CDR3 is CASRPRGQGLSTEAFF. The CDR3 DNA sequence: TGTGCCAGCAGACCACGGGGACAGGGGTTAAGCACTGAAGCTTTCTTT. V is TRBV27 and J is TRBJ1-1, with 10 positions matching TRBD1. This CDR3 is built from 16 residues. Unmatched junction bases numbered 11, after V lost 6 bases and J lost 4 bases. The germline CDR1 and CDR2 sequences are MNHEY and SMNVEV (reference sequence).

The J gene is TRBJ2-7, the V gene TRBV7-2; no clear D gene. Germline V gene lookup returns CDR1 SGHTA and CDR2 FQGNSA. Trimming took 0 bases from V and 2 from J, leaving 8 bases between them. The CDR3 has 14 residues. This CDR3 is CASSLAAATYEQYF. The CDR3 DNA is TGTGCCAGCAGCTTAGCCGCGGCCACCTACGAGCAGTACTTC.

The gene calls are TRBV3-1 and TRBJ1-3; D remains unclear. The V gene lost 4 bases and the J gene lost 0 bases, with 10 bases spanning the gap. CDR3 length: 15 amino acids. Germline V gene sequence: CDR1 LGHDT, CDR2 YNNKEL (reference sequence). The CDR3 here is CASSPWTLSGNTIYF. In DNA, the CDR3 is TGTGCCAGCAGCCCCTGGACGCTCTCTGGAAACACCATATATTTT. Drawing the rest from reference TRBV3-1 and TRBJ1-3, the complete variable domain is DTAVSQTPKYLVTQMGNDKSIKCEQNLGHDTMYWYKQDSKKFLKIMFSYNNKELIINETVPNRFSPKSPDKAHLNLHINSLELGDSAVYFCASSPWTLSGNTIYFGEGSWLTVV.

V and J are TRBV6-5 and TRBJ2-7, with TRBD1 identical over 8 bases. Germline lookup yields CDR1 MNHEY and CDR2 SVGAGI. The J segment lost 2 bases and the V segment lost 7 bases, leaving 7 bases of the junction unmatched. The CDR3 extends over 14 amino acids. DNA for the CDR3: TGTGCCAGCAAACCGGGACAGGTCACCTACGAGCAGTACTTC. Amino acids: CASKPGQVTYEQYF.